The 8 T cell receptor beta chains below all came from one sample that was sequenced in a study of blood T cell repertoires in COVID-19. Clones were read by immunoSEQ multiplex PCR, and TCRdb kept only the in-frame ones, dropping some. This sample has 200,000 to 250,000 clones, with roughly 80% found just once. The sample consisted of peripheral blood. These receptors all come from an elderly woman with COVID-19, enrolled during active disease.

V is TRBV19 and J is TRBJ1-5; 7 bases agree with TRBD1. The CDR3 runs to 13 residues. The germline gives CDR1 LNHDA, CDR2 SQIVND (reference sequence). J lost 3 bases, V lost 8 bases, and 4 bases had no gene match. CDR3 protein: CASGTAINQPQHF. The CDR3 DNA is TGTGCCAGTGGGACAGCGATCAATCAGCCCCAGCATTTT.

The V gene is TRBV6-5, the J gene TRBJ1-3; D is unresolved. The germline CDR1 and CDR2 sequences are MNHEY and SVGAGI. The CDR3 loop spans 13 amino acids. Deletions cut 6 bases from V and 1 base from J, with 7 bases between. CDR3 nucleotides: TGTGCCAGCAGACAACAATCTGGAAACACCATATATTTT. It encodes CASRQQSGNTIYF.

V usage is TRBV2 and J usage is TRBJ1-4, with a tentative D call TRBD1 (6 bases). Germline V lookup: CDR1 SNHLY, CDR2 FYNNEI. Trimming stripped 6 bases from V and 6 bases from J, with 14 bases between. CDR3 length: 14 residues. The CDR3 coding sequence is TGTGCCAGCAGCGAACAGGGATTGGATGAAAAACTGTTTTTT. It specifies CASSEQGLDEKLFF.

The gene calls are TRBV2 and TRBJ2-5, with TRBD2 identical over 12 bases. The CDR3 consists of 13 residues. Germline-derived CDR1 and CDR2 are SNHLY and FYNNEI. Trimming cost V 8 bases and J 5 bases; bases outside gene matches: 3. CDR3 residues: CASRTSGVETQYF. DNA of the CDR3: TGTGCCAGCCGGACTAGCGGGGTGGAGACCCAGTACTTC.

V gene TRBV9 combines with J gene TRBJ1-4, with 9 positions matching TRBD1. The germline V gene encodes CDR1 SGDLS and CDR2 YYNGEE. The V segment lost 0 bases and the J segment 2 bases; nucleotides outside the gene matches: 5. This CDR3 region has 17 residues. The CDR3 sequence is CASSVGDRANTNEKLFF. The CDR3 DNA reads as TGTGCCAGCAGCGTAGGGGACAGGGCGAACACTAATGAAAAACTGTTTTTT. The variable domain in full, with the rest retrieved from reference TRBV9 and TRBJ1-4, is DSGVTQTPKHLITATGQRVTLRCSPRSGDLSVYWYQQSLDQGLQFLIQYYNGEERAKGNILERFSAQQFPDLHSELNLSSLELGDSALYFCASSVGDRANTNEKLFFGSGTQLSVL.

The chain joins TRBV12-3 or TRBV12-4 to TRBJ1-6, with D unclear. Trimming removed 7 bases from V and 6 bases from J, with 10 bases in between. This CDR3 contains 13 residues. For the CDR3, the DNA is TGTGCCAGCACTTCACGGGGTAATTCACCCCTCCACTTT. Residues: CASTSRGNSPLHF.

V gene TRBV4-3 combines with J gene TRBJ2-4; D possibly corresponds to TRBD1 (5 bases). This CDR3 comprises 14 residues. The germline V gene encodes CDR1 LGHNA and CDR2 YSLEER. V gave up 4 bases and J gave up 9 bases, with 16 bases separating them. CDR3 in DNA: TGCGCCAGCAGCCCCACCAAAGGTCAGGGCATTCAGTACTTC. Translated: CASSPTKGQGIQYF.

The rearrangement links TRBV28 to TRBJ2-3; 10 bases match TRBD2. Trimming cost V 6 bases and J 0 bases; bases outside gene matches: 3. Germline V gives CDR1 MDHEN, CDR2 SYDVKM. The CDR3 sequence is 15 residues long. CDR3 in DNA: TGTGCCAGCAGAACGACTAGCGGGAGCACAGATACGCAGTATTTT. Translation gives CASRTTSGSTDTQYF.